Listed below are T cell receptor beta chains from one sample, sequenced in a study of T cell responses to AZD1222 COVID-19 vaccine. TCRdb's copy holds only in-frame clones and misses some; the assay was immunoSEQ multiplex PCR. The data hold 130,000 to 150,000 clones, with roughly 89% observed a single time. The specimen comprised peripheral blood, sampled on day 0 of AZD1222 vaccination. These receptors were taken from an adult in good health. Each CDR3 is given with its conserved first and last residue. D genes are given only for firm matches. Only part of the rows carry a size: once, few, many, or a class if the clone is expanded.

d_call,clone_size,j_call,v_call,cdr3_nt,cdr3_aa
-,-,TRBJ2-7,TRBV15,TGTGCCACCAGCAGGGACCCGGGCTCCCCCTACGAGCAGTACTTC,CATSRDPGSPYEQYF
-,-,TRBJ1-2,TRBV7-2,TGTGCCAGCACATCCGCCGGTTTGGATGGCTACACCTTC,CASTSAGLDGYTF
-,-,TRBJ2-5,TRBV7-9,TGTGCCAGCAGATCGCAAGAGACCCAGTACTTC,CASRSQETQYF
TRBD1,-,TRBJ1-2,TRBV6-5,TGTGCCAGCAGTTACCCTGGGACAGGGAGCTACACCTTC,CASSYPGTGSYTF
TRBD2,-,TRBJ2-3,TRBV28,TGTGCTTCACTAGCGGCGCGGCAAGCAGATACGCAGTATTTT,CASLAARQADTQYF
-,-,TRBJ1-6,TRBV25-1,TGTGCCAGCAGTTCCGGAGGATTGAATAATTCACCCCTCCACTTT,CASSSGGLNNSPLHF
TRBD1,-,TRBJ2-1,TRBV5-1,TGCGCCAGCAGCCAGGGGGTTGATGAGCAGTTCTTC,CASSQGVDEQFF
TRBD1,-,TRBJ2-7,TRBV19,TGTGCCAGTAGTACAGGGGGCATTTACGAGCAGTACTTC,CASSTGGIYEQYF
-,-,TRBJ1-5,TRBV5-1,TGCGCCAGCAGCTTGGAGGGGCTGGGGCCCCAGCATTTT,CASSLEGLGPQHF
-,-,TRBJ2-1,TRBV6-5,TGTGCCAGCAGTTACCGTCAGGGGAACTACAATGAGCAGTTCTTC,CASSYRQGNYNEQFF
TRBD2,-,TRBJ2-7,TRBV11-3,TGTGCCAGCAGCTTAGACAGTAGCGGGAGTACCCACGAGCAGTACTTC,CASSLDSSGSTHEQYF
-,-,TRBJ1-4,TRBV27,TGTGCCAGCGGAAAACCACAGGGAGTTAATGAAAAACTGTTTTTT,CASGKPQGVNEKLFF
-,once,TRBJ2-7,TRBV15,TGTGCCACCAGCAGAGACAGGGGCGAGCAGTACTTC,CATSRDRGEQYF
-,-,TRBJ1-1,TRBV7-9,TGTGCCAGCCCCCGGGAGGGTATGAACACTGAAGCTTTCTTT,CASPREGMNTEAFF
-,-,TRBJ2-7,TRBV18,TGTGCCAGCTCACCACAGGGGAGCTCCTACGAGCAGTACTTC,CASSPQGSSYEQYF
-,-,TRBJ1-1,TRBV28,TGTGCCAGCGTCATTTCTGGTTTTTGGACTGAAGCTTTCTTT,CASVISGFWTEAFF